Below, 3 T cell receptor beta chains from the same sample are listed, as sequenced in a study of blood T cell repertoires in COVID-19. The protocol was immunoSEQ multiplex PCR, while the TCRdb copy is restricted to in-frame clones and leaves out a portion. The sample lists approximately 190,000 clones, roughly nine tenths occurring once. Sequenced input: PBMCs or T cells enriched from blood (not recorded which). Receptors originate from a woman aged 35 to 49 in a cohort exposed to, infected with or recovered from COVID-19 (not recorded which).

The CDR3 DNA is TGCGCCAGCAGGTATAGGGGGCCGCCCACTGAAGCTTTCTTT. It yields the protein CASRYRGPPTEAFF. V gene TRBV23-1 combines with J gene TRBJ1-1, with 7 bases identical to TRBD1. TRBV23-1 is annotated as an ORF whose role is uncertain. The CDR3 loop spans 14 amino acids. Unmatched junction bases numbered 8, after V lost 6 bases and J lost 4 bases.

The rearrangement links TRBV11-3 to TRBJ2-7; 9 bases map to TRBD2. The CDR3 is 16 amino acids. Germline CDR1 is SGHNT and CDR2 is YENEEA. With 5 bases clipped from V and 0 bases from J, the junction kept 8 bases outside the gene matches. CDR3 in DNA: TGTGCCAGCAGCCACCGAGCGGGAGGCCTCTCCTACGAGCAGTACTTC. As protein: CASSHRAGGLSYEQYF.

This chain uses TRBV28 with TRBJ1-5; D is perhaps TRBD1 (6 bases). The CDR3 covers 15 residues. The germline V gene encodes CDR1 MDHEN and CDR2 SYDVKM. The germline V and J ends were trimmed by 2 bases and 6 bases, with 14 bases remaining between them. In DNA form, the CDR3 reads TGTGCCAGCAGTTTAGGGCAGGGGAACAGTCAGCCCCAGCATTTT. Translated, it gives CASSLGQGNSQPQHF.